Each of the 20 T cell receptor beta chains below was sequenced from the same sample in a study of T cells in Graves' hyperthyroidism and ophthalmopathy. TCR beta CDR3 regions were amplified from RNA. Carried out on the TCR CDR3, a first-round RT-PCR used the HTBI primer set. TCRdb re-derived calls from the multiplex PCR reads in MiXCR, one entry per CDR3 protein. The profile shows 700,000 to 850,000 distinct CDR3 sequences, about a third of them singletons. The source material was blood. These receptors were obtained from a woman aged 40 to 50 with Graves' hyperthyroidism.

Details on this clonotype: Being one base from a much bigger clone, this may be a read error. The rearrangement joins TRBV20-1 to TRBJ1-4, with D maybe TRBD1 (6 bases). The CDR3 sequence is 15 residues long. V lost 1 base and J lost 10, with 19 bases in between. Germline V lookup: CDR1 DFQATT, CDR2 SNEGSKA (reference sequence). As DNA, the CDR3 is TGCAGTGCTAGAGGCATTACAGGGTCGGGTGCAAAACTGTTTTTT. This sequence encodes CSARGITGSGAKLFF.

This clonotype was seen a handful of times. This chain connects TRBV12-3 or TRBV12-4 to TRBJ1-2; D is uncertain. This CDR3 is 16 amino acids long. Deletions cut 4 bases from V and 3 bases from J, with 18 bases between. The CDR3 spells CASSSPPRSFDYGYTF. Written as DNA, the CDR3 is TGTGCCAGCAGTTCCCCCCCCAGGTCCTTTGACTATGGCTACACCTTC.

The rearrangement links TRBV7-2 to TRBJ2-7; weak D call: TRBD2 (6 bases). The germline gives CDR1 SGHTA, CDR2 FQGNSA. This CDR3 has 15 amino acids. The V end was cut by 5 bases, the J end by 6 bases, with 20 bases between. CDR3 bases: TGTGCCAGCAGCCGCGGCCGGGACTGGGACGGCGAGCAGTACTTC. Translation: CASSRGRDWDGEQYF.

The table lists this clonotype with a few counts. This chain connects TRBV2 to TRBJ1-5; 7 bases match TRBD1. This CDR3 contains 13 residues. With 3 bases clipped from V and 6 bases from J, the junction kept 2 bases outside the gene matches. Germline assignment: CDR1 SNHLY and CDR2 FYNNEI. CDR3 sequence: CASSDRGFQPQHF. The CDR3 nucleotides read TGTGCCAGCAGTGACAGGGGGTTTCAGCCCCAGCATTTT. Full variable domain (rest looked up from reference TRBV2 and TRBJ1-5): EPEVTQTPSHQVTQMGQEVILRCVPISNHLYFYWYRQILGQKVEFLVSFYNNEISEKSEIFDDQFSVERPDGSNFTLKIRSTKLEDSAMYFCASSDRGFQPQHFGDGTRLSIL.

This clonotype was seen many times. V usage is TRBV20-1 and J usage is TRBJ1-4; D ambiguous. Per germline, CDR1 DFQATT and CDR2 SNEGSKA (reference sequence). The CDR3 has 13 residues. Trimming pared 2 bases from V and 4 bases from J, leaving 8 bases between. CDR3: CSARRTSNEKLFF. DNA of the CDR3: TGCAGTGCTAGACGCACAAGTAATGAAAAACTGTTTTTT.

Many counts were recorded for this clonotype. The gene calls are TRBV29-1 and TRBJ2-7, with TRBD1 matching over 8 bases. V was pared by 4 bases and J by 6 bases, with 5 bases of the junction left unmatched. The CDR3 covers 12 residues. Germline CDR1 is SQVTM and CDR2 is ANQGSEA. The CDR3 DNA is TGCAGCGTTGGGGGACAGGTCGGCGAGCAGTACTTC. Translated, it gives CSVGGQVGEQYF.

This clonotype was detected many times. The chain recombines TRBV19 with TRBJ2-7; no clear D gene. The CDR3 runs 14 residues. Germline V lookup: CDR1 LNHDA, CDR2 SQIVND (reference sequence). Trimming removed 4 bases at V and 3 bases at J, with 13 bases between. CDR3 protein: CASSTKGQVYEQYF. CDR3 DNA: TGTGCCAGTAGTACCAAGGGTCAAGTCTACGAGCAGTACTTC.

This clonotype occurred many times. This sequence may be a read error, since a much larger clone differs from it by one base. The chain uses TRBV7-2 and TRBJ1-3; weak D call: TRBD1 (6 bases). Germline values: CDR1 SGHTA, CDR2 FQGNSA. CDR3 length: 14 amino acids. The V gene lost 2 bases and the J gene lost 2 bases, with 7 bases spanning the gap. The CDR3 spells CASSLQGTGNTIYF. The CDR3 coding sequence is TGTGCCAGCAGCTTACAGGGGACTGGAAACACCATATATTTT.

This clonotype was seen a single time. It may be a read error: a sequence one base away is much more abundant. The V call is TRBV2, the J call TRBJ1-5, with D possibly being TRBD1 (5 bases). CDR1 SNHLY and CDR2 FYNNEI come from the germline V gene. This CDR3 is 14 amino acids long. In nucleotides, the CDR3 is TGTGCCGGCAGTGCCCGGGACGGCTATCAGCCCCAGCATTTT. This translates into CAGSARDGYQPQHF.

The chain has TRBV20-1 and TRBJ2-5, with TRBD2 identical over 10 bases. J was trimmed by 3 bases and V by 8 bases; bases with no gene match: 3. The CDR3 totals 12 residues. Germline CDR1 DFQATT, CDR2 SNEGSKA (reference sequence). CDR3 nucleotide sequence: TGCAGTAAACTAGCGGGGAAAGAGACCCAGTACTTC. This sequence encodes CSKLAGKETQYF.

The CDR3, as DNA: TGTGCCAGCAGCCCGCCCGGACCGCTGCAAGAGACCCAGTACTTC. This gives the protein CASSPPGPLQETQYF. V usage is TRBV11-2 and J usage is TRBJ2-5; D ambiguous. Germline values: CDR1 SGHAT, CDR2 FQNNGV. CDR3 length equals 15 residues. Between the trimmed V and J ends, which lost 5 bases and 2 bases, there was a span of 15 bases.

The chain joins TRBV12-3 or TRBV12-4 to TRBJ1-5; 7 nucleotides match TRBD1. This CDR3 has 13 amino acids. V trimming: 6 bases; J trimming: 11 bases; junction bases outside the gene matches: 10. In DNA form, the CDR3 reads TGTGCCAGCAGCACAGGGGTGGTGGAGACCCAGCATTTT. This codes for CASSTGVVETQHF.

There are many counts of this clonotype. This chain joins TRBV20-1 and TRBJ1-1; D is perhaps TRBD1 (6 bases). CDR3 length equals 15 residues. Germline CDR1 and CDR2: DFQATT and SNEGSKA (reference sequence). V was cut by 6 bases and J by 4 bases, with 21 bases left in between. The CDR3 sequence is CSASRGGLEGTEAFF. The CDR3 DNA reads TGCAGTGCCTCCCGTGGGGGGCTGGAGGGCACTGAAGCTTTCTTT.

This clonotype was counted at least ten times. The rearrangement uses TRBV24-1 and TRBJ1-2, with 8 bases that match TRBD1. This CDR3 is built from 16 residues. Unmatched junction bases numbered 8, after V lost 2 bases and J lost 4 bases. CDR1 is KGHDR, CDR2 SFDVKD, per germline. Here the CDR3 DNA reads TGTGCCACCAGTGATTCTGGGACGGGACAGGCCTATGGCTACACCTTC. Its protein is CATSDSGTGQAYGYTF.

The chain has TRBV10-3 and TRBJ1-2, with 9 nucleotides matching TRBD1. J was trimmed by 3 bases and V by 4 bases; bases with no gene match: 3. From germline, CDR1 is ENHRY and CDR2 SYGVKD. The CDR3 has 14 amino acids. The CDR3 coding sequence is TGTGCCATCAGTGGCCGGGACAGGGACTATGGCTACACCTTC. It codes for CAISGRDRDYGYTF.

The sample holds one count of this clonotype. The V gene is TRBV4-2, the J gene TRBJ1-6, with 8 positions matching TRBD1. The V gene end was trimmed by 1 base and the J gene end by 7 bases; junction bases not matched to a gene: 3. CDR1 LGHNA and CDR2 YNFKEQ come from the germline V gene. The CDR3 contains 15 residues. DNA for the CDR3: TGTGCCAGCAGCCAAGCTTACAGGGGGAATTCACCCCTCCACTTT. This encodes CASSQAYRGNSPLHF.

In this sample, this clonotype turned up many times. The chain has TRBV7-2 and TRBJ1-1; no clear D gene. Germline CDR1 reads SGHTA; CDR2 reads FQGNSA. With 1 base removed from V and 7 bases from J, the gap between germline ends came to 4 bases. This CDR3 is built from 11 residues. This CDR3 reads CASSLEREAFF. CDR3 nucleotides: TGTGCCAGCAGCTTAGAACGTGAAGCTTTCTTT.

The rearrangement joins TRBV7-2 to TRBJ2-7; D is tentatively TRBD1 or TRBD2 (5 bases each). Trimming stripped 6 bases from V and 3 bases from J, with 12 bases between. The CDR3 consists of 13 residues. Germline V gives CDR1 SGHTA, CDR2 FQGNSA. The CDR3 nucleotides are TGTGCCAGCAGGTACGGGACCAACTACGAGCAGTACTTC. It codes for CASRYGTNYEQYF.

This clonotype was observed a handful of times. This chain connects TRBV10-3 to TRBJ2-3, with D hard to call. The V end lost 6 bases, the J end lost 2 bases, and 12 bases lay between the germline ends. The germline CDR1 and CDR2 sequences are ENHRY and SYGVKD. CDR3 size: 14 residues. The CDR3 coding sequence is TGTGCCATCAGGGGTGGGCTTTCCACAGATACGCAGTATTTT. Its protein is CAIRGGLSTDTQYF.

This clonotype has ten or more counts. The V and J genes are TRBV7-9 and TRBJ1-2, with 7 bases lining up with TRBD1. The CDR3 runs 16 residues. From germline, CDR1 is SEHNR and CDR2 FQNEAQ (reference sequence). Losses at the gene ends were 1 base for V and 2 bases for J; bases not matched to a gene: 7. DNA of the CDR3: TGTGCCAGCAGCTTAGAAAACAGGGGACCAAACTATGGCTACACCTTC. Protein: CASSLENRGPNYGYTF.